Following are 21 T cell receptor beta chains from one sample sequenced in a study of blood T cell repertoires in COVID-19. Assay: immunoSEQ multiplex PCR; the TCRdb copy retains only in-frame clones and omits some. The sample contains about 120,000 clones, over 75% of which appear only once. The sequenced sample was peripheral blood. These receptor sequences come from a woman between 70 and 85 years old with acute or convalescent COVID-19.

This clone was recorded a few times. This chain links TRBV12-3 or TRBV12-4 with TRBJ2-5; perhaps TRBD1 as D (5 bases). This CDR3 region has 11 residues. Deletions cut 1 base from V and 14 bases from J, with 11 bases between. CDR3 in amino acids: CASSLGVQGYF. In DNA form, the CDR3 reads TGTGCCAGCAGTTTAGGGGTTCAGGGCTACTTC.

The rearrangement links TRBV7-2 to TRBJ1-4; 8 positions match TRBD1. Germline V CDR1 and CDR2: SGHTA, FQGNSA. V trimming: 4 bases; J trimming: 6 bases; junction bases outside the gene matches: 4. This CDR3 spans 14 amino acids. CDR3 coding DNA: TGTGCCAGCAGCTCGAACAGGGGGGATGAAAAACTGTTTTTT. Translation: CASSSNRGDEKLFF. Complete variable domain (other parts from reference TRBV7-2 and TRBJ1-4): GAGVSQSPSNKVTEKGKDVELRCDPISGHTALYWYRQSLGQGLEFLIYFQGNSAPDKSGLPSDRFSAERTGGSVSTLTIQRTQQEDSAVYLCASSSNRGDEKLFFGSGTQLSVL.

The CDR3 region is CASRSHRVQDEQFF. The CDR3 DNA sequence: TGTGCCAGCAGATCCCACAGGGTTCAGGATGAGCAGTTCTTC. This sequence joins TRBV7-9 and TRBJ2-1, with D perhaps matching TRBD1 (6 bases). Per germline, CDR1 SEHNR and CDR2 FQNEAQ (reference sequence). The V and J ends lost 6 bases and 8 bases respectively, with 17 bases between them. The CDR3 covers 14 residues.

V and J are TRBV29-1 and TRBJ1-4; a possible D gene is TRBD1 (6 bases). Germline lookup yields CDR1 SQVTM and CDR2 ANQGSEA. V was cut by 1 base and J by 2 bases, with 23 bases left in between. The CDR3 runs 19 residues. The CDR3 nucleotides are TGCAGCGTTGAAGGGCACAGGGCAAACCCCAAAGTGACTAATGAAAAACTGTTTTTT. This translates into CSVEGHRANPKVTNEKLFF.

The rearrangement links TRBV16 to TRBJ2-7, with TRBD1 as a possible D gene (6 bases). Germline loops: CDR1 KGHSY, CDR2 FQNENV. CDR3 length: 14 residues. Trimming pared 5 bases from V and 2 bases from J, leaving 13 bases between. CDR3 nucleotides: TGTGCCAGCAGCGAACGGGACAAGACCTACGAGCAGTACTTC. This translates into CASSERDKTYEQYF.

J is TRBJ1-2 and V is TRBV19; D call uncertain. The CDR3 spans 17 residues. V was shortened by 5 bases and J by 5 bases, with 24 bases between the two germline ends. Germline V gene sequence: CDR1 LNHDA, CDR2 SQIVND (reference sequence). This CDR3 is CASSSHGTEIALYGYTF. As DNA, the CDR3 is TGTGCCAGTAGTTCTCATGGAACAGAGATTGCTCTATATGGCTACACCTTC.

The CDR3 DNA follows: TGTGCCAGCAGCGGGACAGGGCGAGAGGGCTACACCTTC. Translation gives CASSGTGREGYTF. The gene calls are TRBV6-6 and TRBJ1-2; 9 nucleotides match TRBD1. V shed 6 bases, J shed 8 bases, and the junction held 7 bases outside the gene matches. Germline V gene lookup returns CDR1 MNHNY and CDR2 SVGAGI (reference sequence). CDR3 length: 13 amino acids.

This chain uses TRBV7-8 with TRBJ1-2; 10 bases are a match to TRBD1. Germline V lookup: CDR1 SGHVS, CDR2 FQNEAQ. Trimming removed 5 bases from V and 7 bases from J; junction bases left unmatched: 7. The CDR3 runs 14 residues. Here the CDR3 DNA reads TGTGCCAGCAGCCCCGGAGGGACAGGGGTTGGCTACACCTTC. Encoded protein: CASSPGGTGVGYTF.

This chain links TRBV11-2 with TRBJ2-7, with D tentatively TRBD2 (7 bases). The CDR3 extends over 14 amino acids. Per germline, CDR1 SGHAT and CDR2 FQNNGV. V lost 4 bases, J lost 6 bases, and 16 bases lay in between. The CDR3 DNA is TGTGCCAGCAGCTCCAGTGGGGGGGCCGGCGAGCAGTACTTC. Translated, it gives CASSSSGGAGEQYF. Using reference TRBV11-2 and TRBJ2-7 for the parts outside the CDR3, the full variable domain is EAGVAQSPRYKIIEKRQSVAFWCNPISGHATLYWYQQILGQGPKLLIQFQNNGVVDDSQLPKDRFSAERLKGVDSTLKIQPAKLEDSAVYLCASSSSGGAGEQYFGPGTRLTVT.

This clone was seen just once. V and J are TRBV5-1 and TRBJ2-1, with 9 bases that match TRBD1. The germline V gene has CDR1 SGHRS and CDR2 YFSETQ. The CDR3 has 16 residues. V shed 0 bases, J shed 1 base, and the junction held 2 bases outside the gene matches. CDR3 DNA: TGCGCCAGCAGCTTGGCGACAGGGGGGTCCTACAATGAGCAGTTCTTC. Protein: CASSLATGGSYNEQFF.

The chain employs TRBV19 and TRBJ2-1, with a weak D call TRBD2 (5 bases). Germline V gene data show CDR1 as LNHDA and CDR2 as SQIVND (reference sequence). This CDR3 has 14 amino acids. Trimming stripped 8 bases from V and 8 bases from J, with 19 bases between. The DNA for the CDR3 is TGTGCCAGTTTCTCGGCAGGAGGTAAGGATGAGCAGTTCTTC. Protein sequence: CASFSAGGKDEQFF.

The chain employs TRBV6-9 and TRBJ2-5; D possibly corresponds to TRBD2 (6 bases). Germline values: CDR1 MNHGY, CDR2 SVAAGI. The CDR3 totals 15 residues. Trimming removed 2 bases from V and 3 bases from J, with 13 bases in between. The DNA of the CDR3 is TGTGCCAGCAGTTATGCCCGGGAGACCGAAGAGACCCAGTACTTC. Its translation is CASSYARETEETQYF.

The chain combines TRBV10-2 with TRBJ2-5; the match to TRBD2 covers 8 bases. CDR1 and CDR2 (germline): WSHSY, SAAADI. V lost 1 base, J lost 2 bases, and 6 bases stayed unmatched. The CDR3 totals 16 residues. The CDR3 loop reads CASSEFAGGGQETQYF. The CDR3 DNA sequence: TGCGCCAGCAGTGAGTTTGCGGGGGGCGGACAAGAGACCCAGTACTTC.

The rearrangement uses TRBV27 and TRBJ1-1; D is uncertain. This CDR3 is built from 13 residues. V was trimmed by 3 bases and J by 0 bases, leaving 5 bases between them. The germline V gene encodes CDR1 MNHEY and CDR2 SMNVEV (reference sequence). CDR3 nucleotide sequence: TGTGCCAGCAGTTTTTTAGTGAACACTGAAGCTTTCTTT. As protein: CASSFLVNTEAFF.

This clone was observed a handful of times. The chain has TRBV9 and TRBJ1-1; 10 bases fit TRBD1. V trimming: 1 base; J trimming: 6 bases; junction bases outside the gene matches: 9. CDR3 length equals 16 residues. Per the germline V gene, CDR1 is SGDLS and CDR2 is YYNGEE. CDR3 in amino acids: CASSVLWDRGISEAFF. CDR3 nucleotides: TGTGCCAGCAGCGTATTATGGGACAGGGGTATTTCTGAAGCTTTCTTT.

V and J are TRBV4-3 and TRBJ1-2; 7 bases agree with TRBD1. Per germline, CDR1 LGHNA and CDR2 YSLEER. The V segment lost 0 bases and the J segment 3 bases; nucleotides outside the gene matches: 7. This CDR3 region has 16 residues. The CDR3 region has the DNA TGCGCCAGCAGCCAAGATGGCCAGGGGACAGACTATGGCTACACCTTC. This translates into CASSQDGQGTDYGYTF.

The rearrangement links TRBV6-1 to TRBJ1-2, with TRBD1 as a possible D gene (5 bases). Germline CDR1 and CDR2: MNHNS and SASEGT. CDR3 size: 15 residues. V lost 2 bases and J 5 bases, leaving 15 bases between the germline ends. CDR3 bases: TGTGCCAGCAGTGAAAATACAGGTGCCCTTTATGGCTACACCTTC. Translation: CASSENTGALYGYTF.

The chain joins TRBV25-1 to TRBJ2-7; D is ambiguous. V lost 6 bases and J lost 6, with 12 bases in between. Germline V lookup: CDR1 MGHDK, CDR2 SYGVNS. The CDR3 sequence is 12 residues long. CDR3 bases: TGTGCCAGCAGCAGGTCGTCTGGCGAGCAGTACTTC. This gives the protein CASSRSSGEQYF.

This chain's CDR3 is CASNIGAIYNEQFF. CDR3 DNA: TGCGCCAGCAACATTGGAGCTATTTACAATGAGCAGTTCTTC. V gene TRBV5-1 combines with J gene TRBJ2-1; no firm D call. Trimming cost V 6 bases and J 4 bases, with 14 bases left between them. The germline gives CDR1 SGHRS, CDR2 YFSETQ. The CDR3 extends over 14 amino acids.

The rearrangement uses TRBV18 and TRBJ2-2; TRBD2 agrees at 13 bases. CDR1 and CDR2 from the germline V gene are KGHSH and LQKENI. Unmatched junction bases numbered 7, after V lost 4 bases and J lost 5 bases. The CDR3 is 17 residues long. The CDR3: CASSLGLAGSGTGELFF. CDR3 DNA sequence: TGTGCCAGCTCACTGGGACTAGCGGGGTCCGGGACCGGGGAGCTGTTTTTT.

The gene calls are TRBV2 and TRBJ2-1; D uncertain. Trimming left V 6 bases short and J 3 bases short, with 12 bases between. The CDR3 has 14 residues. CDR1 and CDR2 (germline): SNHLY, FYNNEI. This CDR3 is CASRPRVVYNEQFF. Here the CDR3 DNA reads TGTGCCAGCAGGCCTCGGGTGGTCTACAATGAGCAGTTCTTC.